The 18 T cell receptor beta chains below were found in one sample sequenced in a study of CD8 T cells in Susac syndrome. Random hexamers were used to reverse transcribe about 0.45 to 1 ug of RNA. TCRdb reprocessed the immunoSEQ multiplex PCR reads via MiXCR and lists one record per CDR3 protein. This table holds 20,000 or so distinct CDR3 sequences, 90% to 95% found once. The sequencing input was CD8+ T cells from PBMCs. Receptors originate from a human donor in good health.

CDR3 protein: CASSVGGNTEAFF. CDR3 bases: TGTGCCAGCAGTGTCGGGGGGAACACTGAAGCTTTCTTT. V and J are TRBV2 and TRBJ1-1; D is perhaps TRBD1 (5 bases). V was trimmed by 4 bases and J by 1 base, leaving 7 bases between them. The V gene's germline CDR1 is SNHLY and CDR2 FYNNEI. This CDR3 comprises 13 residues.

V gene TRBV7-9 combines with J gene TRBJ2-1; 10 positions match TRBD2. V shed 4 bases, J shed 9 bases, and the junction held 12 bases outside the gene matches. Germline values: CDR1 SEHNR, CDR2 FQNEAQ (reference sequence). This CDR3 contains 16 residues. CDR3 DNA: TGTGCCAGCAGCTCCGTGGCTAGCGGGAGTTTGCTTGAGCAGTTCTTC. This gives the protein CASSSVASGSLLEQFF.

The chain combines TRBV6-5 with TRBJ1-1; no definite D call. Germline CDR1 reads MNHEY; CDR2 reads SVGAGI. The CDR3 consists of 14 residues. The V gene lost 1 base and the J gene lost 5 bases, with 11 bases spanning the gap. This chain's CDR3 is CASSYYGMETEAFF. CDR3 bases: TGTGCCAGCAGTTACTATGGCATGGAGACTGAAGCTTTCTTT.

This clonotype was counted a single time. The DNA for the CDR3 is TGTGCCAGCAGCTTAGGCGCGGGAGGAAACACCGGGGAGCTGTTTTTT. It yields the protein CASSLGAGGNTGELFF. The chain is built from TRBV13 and TRBJ2-2; 8 bases agree with TRBD2. Trimming at V came to 0 bases and at J to 2 bases, leaving 2 bases not matched to a gene. The germline V gene has CDR1 PRHDT and CDR2 FYEKMQ (reference sequence). The CDR3 is made up of 16 amino acids.

The chain joins TRBV29-1 to TRBJ2-1, with D possibly TRBD2 on 7 matching bases. Germline V gene data show CDR1 as SQVTM and CDR2 as ANQGSEA. Trimming took off 6 bases at V and 1 base at J, with 16 bases between the two ends. This CDR3 region has 15 residues. The CDR3 sequence: CSVPGLRGSYNEQFF. CDR3 in DNA: TGCAGCGTCCCGGGACTAAGGGGGTCCTACAATGAGCAGTTCTTC.

V and J are TRBV4-3 and TRBJ2-6; weak D call: TRBD2 (5 bases). The CDR3 length is 20 residues. Trimming stripped 0 bases from V and 1 base from J, with 19 bases between. CDR1 and CDR2 from the germline V gene are LGHNA and YSLEER. CDR3 coding DNA: TGCGCCAGCAGCCAAGATGTTTACGGGGAAGTGACATCTGGGGCCAACGTCCTGACTTTC. Protein: CASSQDVYGEVTSGANVLTF.

The V call is TRBV19, the J call TRBJ2-1; 12 bases map to TRBD2. The CDR3 has 17 amino acids. V lost 6 bases and J lost 8; bases outside the gene matches: 14. Germline V lookup: CDR1 LNHDA, CDR2 SQIVND (reference sequence). CDR3 bases: TGTGCCAGTAGCTTAAGACTAGCGGGAGAGGGGATGGATGAGCAGTTCTTC. Protein sequence: CASSLRLAGEGMDEQFF.

This clonotype occurred once. The chain carries TRBV7-9 and TRBJ1-2; D may be TRBD1 (5 bases). The CDR3 totals 14 residues. Per germline, CDR1 SEHNR and CDR2 FQNEAQ (reference sequence). Trimming pared 3 bases from V and 3 bases from J, leaving 11 bases between. The CDR3 here is CASSFGDAYYGYTF. The CDR3 bases are TGTGCCAGCAGCTTCGGGGACGCCTACTATGGCTACACCTTC.

This chain connects TRBV7-9 to TRBJ1-1; TRBD1 might be the D (6 bases). CDR3 length: 13 residues. CDR1 and CDR2 (germline): SEHNR, FQNEAQ (reference sequence). Trimming took off 1 base at V and 8 bases at J, with 11 bases between the two ends. CDR3 coding DNA: TGTGCCAGCAGCTTAGGTGCAGGGGAAGAAGCTTTCTTT. Its protein product is CASSLGAGEEAFF.

This clonotype has only one observation. This chain joins TRBV7-3 and TRBJ1-1; maybe TRBD1 (5 bases). Germline CDR1 SGHTA, CDR2 FQGTGA. V dropped 0 bases and J dropped 1 base, with 9 bases sitting between them. The CDR3 is 15 amino acids. Here the CDR3 reads CASSLTHRQNTEAFF. For the CDR3, the DNA is TGTGCCAGCAGCTTAACTCACAGGCAGAACACTGAAGCTTTCTTT.

This sequence joins TRBV27 and TRBJ1-5, with D maybe TRBD1 (5 bases). Trimming took off 6 bases at V and 5 bases at J, with 14 bases between the two ends. This CDR3 spans 14 amino acids. From germline, CDR1 is MNHEY and CDR2 SMNVEV (reference sequence). CDR3 DNA sequence: TGTGCCAGCAGGATCGGGGCCGAATATCAGCCCCAGCATTTT. It is translated as CASRIGAEYQPQHF.

The V and J genes are TRBV24-1 and TRBJ2-1; TRBD2 matches at 8 bases. CDR3 length: 14 amino acids. Germline CDR1 is KGHDR and CDR2 is SFDVKD. V trimming: 5 bases; J trimming: 8 bases; junction bases outside the gene matches: 7. CDR3 DNA sequence: TGTGCCACCAGTGGACTAGCGACCCCCGATGAGCAGTTCTTC. This encodes CATSGLATPDEQFF.

V and J are TRBV29-1 and TRBJ1-1, with D possibly being TRBD1 (5 bases). V was trimmed by 7 bases and J by 1 base, leaving 10 bases between them. This CDR3 has 12 residues. CDR1 and CDR2 (germline): SQVTM, ANQGSEA. The CDR3 is CSGRDPNTEAFF. CDR3 bases: TGCAGCGGAAGGGACCCGAACACTGAAGCTTTCTTT.

This chain connects TRBV29-1 to TRBJ1-3; maybe TRBD1 (6 bases). Germline V gives CDR1 SQVTM, CDR2 ANQGSEA. The CDR3 extends over 12 amino acids. Trimming took 3 bases from V and 4 from J, leaving 7 bases between them. CDR3 nucleotides: TGCAGCGTTGAGGGGGCCGGAAACACCATATATTTT. The encoded protein is CSVEGAGNTIYF.

The V call is TRBV11-3, the J call TRBJ2-3, with 9 bases aligning to TRBD1. The CDR3 is 16 residues long. V was pared by 6 bases and J by 0 bases, with 7 bases of the junction left unmatched. The germline gives CDR1 SGHNT, CDR2 YENEEA. The chain's CDR3 is CASSSRQGESTDTQYF. Written as DNA, the CDR3 is TGTGCCAGCAGTTCCCGACAGGGGGAAAGCACAGATACGCAGTATTTT.

V usage is TRBV30 and J usage is TRBJ2-1; D unresolved. The germline V gene encodes CDR1 GTSNPN and CDR2 SVGIG (reference sequence). This CDR3 contains 14 residues. Between the trimmed V and J ends, which lost 0 bases and 0 bases, there was a span of 6 bases. CDR3 sequence reads: CAWSVLSSYNEQFF. CDR3 DNA sequence: TGTGCCTGGAGTGTACTCAGCTCCTACAATGAGCAGTTCTTC.

The V and J genes are TRBV7-2 and TRBJ2-3, with unresolved D. Germline assignment: CDR1 SGHTA and CDR2 FQGNSA. V dropped 1 base and J dropped 2 bases, with 13 bases sitting between them. The CDR3 extends over 16 amino acids. In DNA, the CDR3 is TGTGCCAGCAGCTTAGACGGACCAGTACACACAGATACGCAGTATTTT. Its translation: CASSLDGPVHTDTQYF.

V is TRBV7-9 and J is TRBJ2-7; the D gene is possibly TRBD2 (7 bases). This CDR3 comprises 13 residues. V dropped 4 bases and J dropped 2 bases, with 9 bases sitting between them. Germline V gene data show CDR1 as SEHNR and CDR2 as FQNEAQ (reference sequence). In DNA form, the CDR3 reads TGTGCCAGCAGCTGGGGGGGCACCTACGAGCAGTACGTC. Protein sequence: CASSWGGTYEQYV.